This T cell receptor beta chain emerged from a study of early T cells in non-severe SARS-CoV-2 infection. Study-level information: The study sequenced bulk RNA from unsorted whole blood, with chains unpaired.

In the library, individual cDNA molecules carried attached unique molecular identifiers. From the 5' RACE reads, TCRdb called clonotypes with MiXCR, one entry per CDR3 protein. In the table there are some 77,000 distinct CDR3 sequences, more than 10% of which are singletons. V dropped 4 bases and J dropped 0 bases, with 12 bases sitting between them. CDR3 length equals 16 residues. Germline CDR1 reads MDHEN; CDR2 reads SYDVKM. Findings and limits, study-wide: In VDJdb matching, anti-spike CD8 responses were favored while private and CD4 specificities went missing.

This clonotype was counted ten times or more. The antigen is not known. The source material was whole blood. The rearrangement links TRBV28 to TRBJ1-4; D remains unclear. This sequence was found in an adult who was a healthcare worker with PCR-confirmed SARS-CoV-2 infection or an uninfected control (not recorded which). This chain's CDR3 is CASSSSPFATNEKLFF. The CDR3 DNA reads TGTGCCAGCAGTTCCTCCCCTTTTGCAACTAATGAAAAACTGTTTTTT.